This TCR beta chain was sequenced during a study of cytomegalovirus exposure and HLA in healthy donors. In the PCR, 60 Vbeta and 13 Jbeta primers were used. Profiled with immunoSEQ multiplex PCR; TCRdb holds only in-frame clones, not every one. The profile covers more than 95,000 clones, with 50% to 70% appearing a single time and just under 9.5% taken by the ten largest. This clonotype originated in a woman aged 40 to 49 in good health and CMV-seropositive. Sequencing input: PBMCs.

The CDR3 sequence is CASSPATAEETQYF. CDR3 DNA: TGTGCCAGCAGCCCTGCGACAGCTGAAGAGACCCAGTACTTC. The chain is built from TRBV7-2 and TRBJ2-5, with a possible D match to TRBD1 (5 bases). This CDR3 contains 14 residues. V was trimmed by 5 bases and J by 3 bases, leaving 13 bases between them. The germline V gene encodes CDR1 SGHTA and CDR2 FQGNSA.